The 9 T cell receptor beta chains below all came from one sample that was sequenced in a study of blood T cell repertoires in COVID-19. The table came from immunoSEQ multiplex PCR; TCRdb's copy has only in-frame clones and leaves some out. This table has about 250,000 clones, 86% appearing once. Specimen: peripheral blood. Receptors originate from a woman aged 60-70 years who had recovered from COVID-19.

This clone was observed once. The CDR3 region has the DNA TGCGCCAGCAGCTCAACAACAAGTTATAGCAATCAGCCCCAGCATTTT. Its protein product is CASSSTTSYSNQPQHF. The chain links TRBV5-1 to TRBJ1-5; D not certain. CDR3 length: 16 residues. V lost 3 bases to trimming and J lost 0 bases, with 13 bases between them. CDR1 and CDR2 from the germline V gene are SGHRS and YFSETQ.

This chain uses TRBV5-5 with TRBJ2-2; unclear D gene. The CDR3 totals 13 residues. Germline V gene sequence: CDR1 SGHKS, CDR2 YYEKEE (reference sequence). V lost 0 bases and J 11 bases, leaving 11 bases between the germline ends. DNA for the CDR3: TGTGCCAGCAGCTTGGGGCTGACACCCGAGCTGTTTTTT. The encoded protein is CASSLGLTPELFF.

The gene calls are TRBV10-3 and TRBJ1-2, with D possibly matching TRBD1 (5 bases). Germline V gene data show CDR1 as ENHRY and CDR2 as SYGVKD. Trimming took 6 bases from V and 4 from J, leaving 6 bases between them. The CDR3 runs 11 residues. The DNA for the CDR3 is TGTGCCATCAGCGACAGCTATGGCTACACCTTC. It is translated as CAISDSYGYTF.

The V call is TRBV12-5, the J call TRBJ1-1; D ambiguous. Trimming took 6 bases from V and 7 from J, leaving 12 bases between them. Germline V lookup: CDR1 LGHNT, CDR2 FRNRAP. The CDR3 consists of 12 residues. CDR3 nucleotide sequence: TGTGCTAGTGGCCCAGAATCAGGTGAAGCTTTCTTT. It yields the protein CASGPESGEAFF.

There are a few counts of this clone. V usage is TRBV4-3 and J usage is TRBJ2-2, with no clear D. The CDR3 spans 16 residues. The germline gives CDR1 LGHNA, CDR2 YSLEER. Trimming removed 4 bases at V and 0 bases at J, with 12 bases between. The CDR3 DNA is TGCGCCAGCAGCCCAGGCCTTAACGCGAACACCGGGGAGCTGTTTTTT. As protein: CASSPGLNANTGELFF.

This clone has only a few counts. The rearrangement uses TRBV7-2 and TRBJ1-2, with 7 bases aligning to TRBD1. Per the germline V gene, CDR1 is SGHTA and CDR2 is FQGNSA. The junction had 6 bases not matched to a gene; V was cut back by 1 base and J by 4 bases. This CDR3 is 15 amino acids long. Here the CDR3 reads CASSLEAGGGYGYTF. The DNA for the CDR3 is TGTGCCAGCAGCTTAGAGGCAGGGGGTGGCTATGGCTACACCTTC.

This clone is a singleton in its sample. This rearrangement joins TRBV15 to TRBJ2-2, with D perhaps matching TRBD1 (5 bases). CDR3 length equals 14 residues. Deletions cut 1 base from V and 3 bases from J, with 6 bases between. From germline, CDR1 is LNHNV and CDR2 YYDKDF (reference sequence). For the CDR3, the DNA is TGTGCCACCAGCAGAGGGGGCCACACCGGGGAGCTGTTTTTT. As protein: CATSRGGHTGELFF.

The J gene is TRBJ2-2, the V gene TRBV7-3; 8 bases align to TRBD2. CDR1 SGHTA and CDR2 FQGTGA come from the germline V gene. V dropped 4 bases and J dropped 6; count of bases not matched to a gene: 1. The CDR3 is 13 amino acids. CDR3 DNA: TGTGCCAGCAGCTCGACTAGCGCCGGGGAGCTGTTTTTT. Translation: CASSSTSAGELFF.

The chain couples TRBV3-1 (or the pseudogene TRBV3-2) to TRBJ1-4; TRBD1 is a possible D gene (5 bases). Per germline, CDR1 LGHDT and CDR2 YNNKEL (reference sequence). This CDR3 spans 16 amino acids. V lost 3 bases and J 3 bases, leaving 14 bases between the germline ends. In DNA form, the CDR3 reads TGTGCCAGCAGCCACCAGGGTGGTTGGGCTAATGAAAAACTGTTTTTT. Its translation is CASSHQGGWANEKLFF.